The 12 T cell receptor beta chains listed next were all sequenced from one sample in a study of blood T cell repertoires in COVID-19. Method: immunoSEQ multiplex PCR; TCRdb's copy keeps in-frame clones and lacks some. The repertoire holds 150,000 to 250,000 clones, with more than 65% as singletons. The source material was PBMCs or T cells enriched from blood (not recorded which). The receptors were sampled from a man aged 35 to 55 who had recovered from COVID-19.

This chain uses TRBV7-2 with TRBJ1-1; a weak D match, TRBD1 (5 bases). This CDR3 region has 14 residues. Trimming cost V 4 bases and J 3 bases, with 12 bases left between them. The germline V gene has CDR1 SGHTA and CDR2 FQGNSA. The CDR3 nucleotides read TGTGCCAGCAGCTCGGACATTATCGACACTGAAGCTTTCTTT. Protein: CASSSDIIDTEAFF.

This chain links TRBV4-1 with TRBJ1-1; the D gene is possibly TRBD1 (5 bases). V was clipped by 5 bases and J by 2 bases, with 12 bases between them. This CDR3 has 14 amino acids. Germline V gene data show CDR1 as MGHRA and CDR2 as YSYEKL. CDR3 sequence reads: CASSSRQSNTEAFF. The CDR3 region has the DNA TGCGCCAGCAGCTCCCGACAGTCCAACACTGAAGCTTTCTTT.

The chain employs TRBV19 and TRBJ2-6; D might be TRBD1 (5 bases). The CDR3 spans 18 residues. Trimming removed 3 bases at V and 0 bases at J, with 15 bases between. Germline V gene lookup returns CDR1 LNHDA and CDR2 SQIVND (reference sequence). CDR3 residues: CASSIGAARPSGANVLTF. CDR3 nucleotide sequence: TGTGCCAGTAGTATTGGGGCAGCAAGACCCTCTGGGGCCAACGTCCTGACTTTC.

The chain joins TRBV5-4 to TRBJ2-5, with 8 bases lining up with TRBD2. Unmatched junction bases numbered 6, after V lost 3 bases and J lost 5 bases. The CDR3 contains 14 residues. Germline loops: CDR1 SGHNT, CDR2 YYREEE (reference sequence). The CDR3 loop reads CASSSRTSLETQYF. CDR3 nucleotides: TGTGCCAGCAGCTCTCGGACTAGCCTTGAGACCCAGTACTTC.

CDR3 DNA sequence: TGTGCCAGCTCACCACCGGGGCGGACAGAGGTTACGCAGTATTTT. The encoded protein is CASSPPGRTEVTQYF. The rearrangement uses TRBV18 and TRBJ2-3; D is perhaps TRBD1 (6 bases). The V gene lost 0 bases and the J gene lost 8 bases, with 15 bases spanning the gap. The CDR3 length is 15 residues. Germline-derived CDR1 and CDR2 are KGHSH and LQKENI.

V is TRBV4-3 and J is TRBJ1-4; D not resolved. Germline V gene data show CDR1 as LGHNA and CDR2 as YSLEER. The V end lost 1 base, the J end lost 8 bases, and 11 bases lay between the germline ends. The CDR3 loop spans 14 amino acids. The chain's CDR3 is CASSQGSNGEKLFF. The DNA for the CDR3 is TGCGCCAGCAGCCAAGGCAGCAACGGGGAAAAACTGTTTTTT.

This clone was recorded only once. The CDR3 DNA follows: TGTGCCAGCAGTGTGGCAGGGGGCAGCGAGACCCAGTACTTC. Protein: CASSVAGGSETQYF. The rearrangement links TRBV6-4 to TRBJ2-5, with 8 bases aligning to TRBD1. Unmatched junction bases numbered 6, after V lost 4 bases and J lost 5 bases. The CDR3 has 14 residues. CDR1 and CDR2 (germline): MRHNA, SNTAGT.

V and J are TRBV5-1 and TRBJ2-7; 8 nucleotides match TRBD1. The length of the CDR3 is 15 residues. Germline values: CDR1 SGHRS, CDR2 YFSETQ. V was pared by 6 bases and J by 1 base, with 9 bases of the junction left unmatched. The CDR3 loop is CASTPGQGSSYEQYF. CDR3 bases: TGCGCCAGCACCCCCGGACAGGGTAGTTCCTACGAGCAGTACTTC.

This clone showed up just once. The chain is built from TRBV10-3 and TRBJ1-1, with D maybe TRBD1 (6 bases). CDR3 length equals 15 residues. Germline V gene lookup returns CDR1 ENHRY and CDR2 SYGVKD. V was trimmed by 6 bases and J by 5 bases, leaving 19 bases between them. The CDR3 loop is CAIRSPDRVGTEAFF. The CDR3 bases are TGTGCCATCAGATCCCCGGACAGAGTAGGAACTGAAGCTTTCTTT.

The gene calls are TRBV5-4 and TRBJ2-7, with 8 positions matching TRBD1. V lost 4 bases, J lost 0 bases, and 6 bases stayed unmatched. The CDR3 length is 15 residues. The germline gives CDR1 SGHNT, CDR2 YYREEE (reference sequence). This CDR3 is CASSRDRGRSYEQYF. CDR3 bases: TGTGCCAGCAGCCGTGACAGGGGCCGCTCCTACGAGCAGTACTTC.

The V gene is TRBV7-3, the J gene TRBJ2-3; perhaps TRBD1 as D (6 bases). The CDR3 contains 15 residues. V shed 9 bases and J shed 2 bases, with 18 bases lying between them. The germline CDR1 and CDR2 sequences are SGHTA and FQGTGA. The CDR3 nucleotides read TGTGCCAGTACACCTAACGGACAGACCACAGATACGCAGTATTTT. Translating gives CASTPNGQTTDTQYF.

The chain carries TRBV30 and TRBJ2-1; TRBD2 is a possible D gene (6 bases). The CDR3 runs 12 residues. Germline CDR1 reads GTSNPN; CDR2 reads SVGIG (reference sequence). The germline V and J ends were trimmed by 1 base and 13 bases, with 14 bases remaining between them. The CDR3 region is CAWSDQWDSQFF. CDR3 in DNA: TGTGCCTGGAGTGACCAGTGGGACTCCCAGTTCTTC.